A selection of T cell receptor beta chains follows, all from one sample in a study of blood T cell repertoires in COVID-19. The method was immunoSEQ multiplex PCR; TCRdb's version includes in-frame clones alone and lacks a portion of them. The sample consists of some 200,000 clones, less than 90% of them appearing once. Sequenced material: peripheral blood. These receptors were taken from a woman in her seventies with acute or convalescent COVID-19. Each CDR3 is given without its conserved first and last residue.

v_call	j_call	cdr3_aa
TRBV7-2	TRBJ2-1	ASSLVSGQKQF
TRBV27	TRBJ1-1	ASSRTLTGVTEAF
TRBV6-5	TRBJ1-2	ASRARDTPYGYT
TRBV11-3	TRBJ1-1	ASSLGQGSNTEAF
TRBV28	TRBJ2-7	ASNAQVGQGPYEQY
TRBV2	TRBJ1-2	ASRGQGGLLAYGYT
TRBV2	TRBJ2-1	ASIAGGNRNEQF
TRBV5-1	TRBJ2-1	ASSSSGTATGTSGYNEQF
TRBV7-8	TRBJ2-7	ASSLGNEQY
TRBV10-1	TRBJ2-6	ASSDSAGANVLT
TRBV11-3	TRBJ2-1	ASSLGGGSSSSYNEQF
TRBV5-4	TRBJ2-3	ASSPDRGTDTQY
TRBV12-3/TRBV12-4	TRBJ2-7	ASKRGRTYEQY
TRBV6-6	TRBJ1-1	ASTLERGRWTEAF
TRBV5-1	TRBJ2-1	ASSLAGGNNEQF
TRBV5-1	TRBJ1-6	ASSPGGGGSYNSPLH
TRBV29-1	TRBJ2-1	SDITGVLYNEQF
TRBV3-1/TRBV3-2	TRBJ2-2	ASSQTLAGTGELF
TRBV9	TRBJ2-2	ASSVRTSGGKPNTGELF
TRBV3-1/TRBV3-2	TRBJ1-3	ASQGRSSGNTIY
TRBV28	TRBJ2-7	ASTPMLAARSYEQY
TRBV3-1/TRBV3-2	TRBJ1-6	ASSPRDRANSPLH
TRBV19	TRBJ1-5	ASSTGTGWTQPQH
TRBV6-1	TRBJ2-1	ASSEASGGFYNEQF
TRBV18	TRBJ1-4	ASSQPSTNEKLF
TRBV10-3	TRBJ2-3	AIRGGTSTDTQY
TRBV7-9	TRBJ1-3	ASSRPTGSSGNTIY
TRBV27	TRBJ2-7	ASSLDGTSGSYEQY
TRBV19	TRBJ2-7	ASSILGTSGRAEQY
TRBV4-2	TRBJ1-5	ASSQDWASNQPQH
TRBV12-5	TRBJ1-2	ASGLVRGRGYT
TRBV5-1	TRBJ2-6	ASSLGTGTGSSGANVLT
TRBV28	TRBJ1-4	ASSPREAGEKLF
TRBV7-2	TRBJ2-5	ASSLTGVWETQY
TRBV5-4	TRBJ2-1	ASSAVQGLKF
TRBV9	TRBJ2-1	ASSATGTGETEQF
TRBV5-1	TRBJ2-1	ASSSNQGGAYNEQF
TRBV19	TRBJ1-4	VLQGKANEKLF
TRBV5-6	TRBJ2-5	ASSIKPTGGVETQY
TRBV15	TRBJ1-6	ATSRDLGTGRSSYNSPLH
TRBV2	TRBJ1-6	ASSQRGPLH
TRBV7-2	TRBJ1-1	ASSLARGNTEAF
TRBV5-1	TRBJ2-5	ASSPRQGAETQY
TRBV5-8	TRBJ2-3	ASSLPGTGRDTQY
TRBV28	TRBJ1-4	ASSLGMGRKLF
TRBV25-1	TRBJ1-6	ASSVGVFYNSPLH